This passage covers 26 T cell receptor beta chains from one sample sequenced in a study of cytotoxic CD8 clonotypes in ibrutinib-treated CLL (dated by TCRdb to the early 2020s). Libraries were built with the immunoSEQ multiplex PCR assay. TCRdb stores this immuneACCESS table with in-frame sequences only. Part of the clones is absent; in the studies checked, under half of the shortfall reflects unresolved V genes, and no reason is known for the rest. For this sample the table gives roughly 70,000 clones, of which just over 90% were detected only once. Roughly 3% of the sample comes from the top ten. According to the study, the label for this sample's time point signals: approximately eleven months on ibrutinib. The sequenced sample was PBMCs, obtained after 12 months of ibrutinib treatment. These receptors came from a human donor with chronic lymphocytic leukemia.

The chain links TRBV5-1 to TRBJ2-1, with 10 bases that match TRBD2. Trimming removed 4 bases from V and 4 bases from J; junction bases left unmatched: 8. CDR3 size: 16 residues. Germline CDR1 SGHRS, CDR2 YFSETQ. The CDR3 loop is CASSEPGLATYNEQFF. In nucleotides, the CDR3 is TGCGCCAGCAGCGAACCGGGACTAGCGACTTACAATGAGCAGTTCTTC.

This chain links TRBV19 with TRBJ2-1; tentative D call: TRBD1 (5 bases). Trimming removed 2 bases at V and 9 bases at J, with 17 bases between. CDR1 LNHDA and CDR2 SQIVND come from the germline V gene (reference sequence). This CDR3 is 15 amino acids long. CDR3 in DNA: TGTGCCAGTAGTATACAGGGCGGCCGTACCGTTGAGCAGTTCTTC. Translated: CASSIQGGRTVEQFF.

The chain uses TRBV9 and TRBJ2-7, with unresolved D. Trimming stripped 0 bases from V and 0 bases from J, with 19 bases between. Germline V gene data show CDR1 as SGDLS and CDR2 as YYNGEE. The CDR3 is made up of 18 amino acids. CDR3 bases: TGTGCCAGCAGCGTAGAACCCCATTTAGGGCTTACCTCCTACGAGCAGTACTTC. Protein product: CASSVEPHLGLTSYEQYF.

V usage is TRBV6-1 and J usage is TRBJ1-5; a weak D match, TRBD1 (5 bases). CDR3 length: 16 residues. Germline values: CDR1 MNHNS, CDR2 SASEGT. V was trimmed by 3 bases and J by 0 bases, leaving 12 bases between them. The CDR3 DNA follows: TGTGCCAGCAGTGATCGACAGAACCTTAGCAATCAGCCCCAGCATTTT. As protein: CASSDRQNLSNQPQHF.

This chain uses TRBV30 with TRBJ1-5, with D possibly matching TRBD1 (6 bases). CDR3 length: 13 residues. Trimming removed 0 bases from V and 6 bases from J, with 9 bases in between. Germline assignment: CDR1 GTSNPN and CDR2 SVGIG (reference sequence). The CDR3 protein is CAWSVTGAQPQHF. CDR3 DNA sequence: TGTGCCTGGAGTGTAACGGGGGCTCAGCCCCAGCATTTT.

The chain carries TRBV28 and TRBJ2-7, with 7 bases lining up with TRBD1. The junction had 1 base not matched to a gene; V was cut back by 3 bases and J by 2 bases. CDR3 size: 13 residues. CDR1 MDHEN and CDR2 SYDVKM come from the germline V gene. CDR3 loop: CASSLTGPYEQYF. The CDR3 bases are TGTGCCAGCAGTTTGACAGGGCCCTACGAGCAGTACTTC.

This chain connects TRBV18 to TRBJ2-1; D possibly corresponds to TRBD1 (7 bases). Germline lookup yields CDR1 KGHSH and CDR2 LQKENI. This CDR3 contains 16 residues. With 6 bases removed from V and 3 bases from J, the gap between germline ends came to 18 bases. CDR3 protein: CASSPRRGLDYNEQFF. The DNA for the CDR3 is TGTGCCAGCTCTCCCCGGAGGGGGCTGGACTACAATGAGCAGTTCTTC.

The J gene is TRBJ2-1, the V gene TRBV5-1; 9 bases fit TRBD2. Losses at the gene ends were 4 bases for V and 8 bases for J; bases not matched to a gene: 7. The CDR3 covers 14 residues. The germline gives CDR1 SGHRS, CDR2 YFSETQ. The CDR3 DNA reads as TGCGCCAGCAGCCCCGGCAGGACTAGCGATGAGCAGTTCTTC. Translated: CASSPGRTSDEQFF.

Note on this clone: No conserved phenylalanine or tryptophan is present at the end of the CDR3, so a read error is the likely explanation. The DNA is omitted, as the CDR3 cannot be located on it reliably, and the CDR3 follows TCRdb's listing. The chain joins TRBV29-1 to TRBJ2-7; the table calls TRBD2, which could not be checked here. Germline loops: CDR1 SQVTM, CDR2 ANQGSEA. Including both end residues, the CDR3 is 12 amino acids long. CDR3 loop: CSVKLGGPRPYL.

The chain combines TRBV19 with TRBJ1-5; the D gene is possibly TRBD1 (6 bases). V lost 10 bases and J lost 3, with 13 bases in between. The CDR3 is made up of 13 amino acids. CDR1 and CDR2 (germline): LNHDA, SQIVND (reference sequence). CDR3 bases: TGTGCCACTAGAGACAGGTACAATCAGCCCCAGCATTTT. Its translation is CATRDRYNQPQHF.

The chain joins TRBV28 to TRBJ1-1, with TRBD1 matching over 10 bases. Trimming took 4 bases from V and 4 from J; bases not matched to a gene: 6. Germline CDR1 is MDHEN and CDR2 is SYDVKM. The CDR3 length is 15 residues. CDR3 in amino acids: CASSSPGQGGTEAFF. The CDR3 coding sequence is TGTGCCAGCAGTTCACCTGGACAGGGGGGCACTGAAGCTTTCTTT.

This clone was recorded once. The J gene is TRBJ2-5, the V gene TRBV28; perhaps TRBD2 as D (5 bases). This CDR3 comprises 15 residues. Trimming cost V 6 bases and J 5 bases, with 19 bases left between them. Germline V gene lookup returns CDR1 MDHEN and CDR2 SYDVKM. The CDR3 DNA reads TGTGCCAGCAGAGGGTCGGGGTTTCGAGAGGAGACCCAGTACTTC. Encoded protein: CASRGSGFREETQYF. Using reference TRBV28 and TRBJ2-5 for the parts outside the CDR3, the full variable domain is DVKVTQSSRYLVKRTGEKVFLECVQDMDHENMFWYRQDPGLGLRLIYFSYDVKMKEKGDIPEGYSVSREKKERFSLILESASTNQTSMYLCASRGSGFREETQYFGPGTRLLVL.

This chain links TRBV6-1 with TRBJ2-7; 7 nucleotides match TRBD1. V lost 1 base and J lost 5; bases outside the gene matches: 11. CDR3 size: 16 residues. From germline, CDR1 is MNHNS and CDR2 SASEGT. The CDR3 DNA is TGTGCCAGCAGTGAAGTTCTGGGCAGGGGGACGGACGAGCAGTACTTC. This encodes CASSEVLGRGTDEQYF.

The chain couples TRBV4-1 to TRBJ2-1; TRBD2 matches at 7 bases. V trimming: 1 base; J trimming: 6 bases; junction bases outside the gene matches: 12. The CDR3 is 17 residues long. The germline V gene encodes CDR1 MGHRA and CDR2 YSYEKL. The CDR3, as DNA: TGCGCCAGCAGCCAAGCCACGCTAGCGGCCCGCTCCAATGAGCAGTTCTTC. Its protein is CASSQATLAARSNEQFF.

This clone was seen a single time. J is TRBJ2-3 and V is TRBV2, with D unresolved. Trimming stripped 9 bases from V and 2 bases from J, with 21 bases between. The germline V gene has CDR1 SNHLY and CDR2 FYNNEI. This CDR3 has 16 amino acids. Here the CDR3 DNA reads TGTGCCAGTGCGGCCCAACAGAGACTTTTCACAGATACGCAGTATTTT. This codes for CASAAQQRLFTDTQYF.

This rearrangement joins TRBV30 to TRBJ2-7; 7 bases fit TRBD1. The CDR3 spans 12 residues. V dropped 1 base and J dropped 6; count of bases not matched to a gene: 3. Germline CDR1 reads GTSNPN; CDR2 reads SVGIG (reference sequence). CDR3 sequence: CAWSAQGSEQYF. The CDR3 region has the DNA TGTGCCTGGAGTGCACAGGGGTCCGAGCAGTACTTC.

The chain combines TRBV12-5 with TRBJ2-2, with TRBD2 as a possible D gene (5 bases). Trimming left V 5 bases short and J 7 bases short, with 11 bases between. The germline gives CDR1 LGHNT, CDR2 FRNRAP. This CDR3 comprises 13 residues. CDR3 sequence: CASGPPTSGELFF. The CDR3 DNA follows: TGTGCTAGTGGTCCACCCACTAGCGGGGAGCTGTTTTTT. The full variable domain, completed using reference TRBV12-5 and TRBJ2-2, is DARVTQTPRHKVTEMGQEVTMRCQPILGHNTVFWYRQTMMQGLELLAYFRNRAPLDDSGMPKDRFSAEMPDATLATLKIQPSEPRDSAVYFCASGPPTSGELFFGEGSRLTVL.

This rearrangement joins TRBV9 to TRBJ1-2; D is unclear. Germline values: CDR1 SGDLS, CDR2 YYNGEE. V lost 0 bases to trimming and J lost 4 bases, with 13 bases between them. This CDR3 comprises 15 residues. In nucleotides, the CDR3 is TGTGCCAGCAGCGTAGACGGCAGGTCTTCCTATGGCTACACCTTC. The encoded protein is CASSVDGRSSYGYTF.

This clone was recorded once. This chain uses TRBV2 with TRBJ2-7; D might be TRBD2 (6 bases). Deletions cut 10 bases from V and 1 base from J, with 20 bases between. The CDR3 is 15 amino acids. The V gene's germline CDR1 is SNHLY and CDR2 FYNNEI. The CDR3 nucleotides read TGTGCCAATGACGGGCGGGACCGACCGTCCTACGAGCAGTACTTC. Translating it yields CANDGRDRPSYEQYF. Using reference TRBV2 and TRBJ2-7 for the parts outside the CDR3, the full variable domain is EPEVTQTPSHQVTQMGQEVILRCVPISNHLYFYWYRQILGQKVEFLVSFYNNEISEKSEIFDDQFSVERPDGSNFTLKIRSTKLEDSAMYFCANDGRDRPSYEQYFGPGTRLTVT.

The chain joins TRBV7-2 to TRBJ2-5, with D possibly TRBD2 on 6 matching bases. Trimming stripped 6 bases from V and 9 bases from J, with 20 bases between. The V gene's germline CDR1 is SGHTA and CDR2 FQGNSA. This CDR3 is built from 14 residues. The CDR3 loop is CASRTTGEDGSQYF. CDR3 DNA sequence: TGTGCCAGCAGGACCACCGGGGAGGATGGGTCCCAGTACTTC.

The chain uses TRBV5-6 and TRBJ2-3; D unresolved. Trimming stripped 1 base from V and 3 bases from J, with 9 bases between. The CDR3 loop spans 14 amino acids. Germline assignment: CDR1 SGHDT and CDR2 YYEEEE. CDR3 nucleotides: TGTGCCAGCAGCTTGAACGACCGAACAGATACGCAGTATTTT. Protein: CASSLNDRTDTQYF.

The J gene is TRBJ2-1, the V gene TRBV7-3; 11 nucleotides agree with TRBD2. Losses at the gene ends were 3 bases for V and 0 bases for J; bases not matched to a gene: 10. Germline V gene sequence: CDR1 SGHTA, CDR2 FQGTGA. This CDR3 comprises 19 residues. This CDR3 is CASSFSGVAGGSSYNEQFF. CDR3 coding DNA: TGTGCCAGCAGCTTCTCCGGGGTAGCGGGAGGGAGCTCCTACAATGAGCAGTTCTTC. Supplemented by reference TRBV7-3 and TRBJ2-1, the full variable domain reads GAGVSQTPSNKVTEKGKYVELRCDPISGHTALYWYRQSLGQGPEFLIYFQGTGAADDSGLPNDRFFAVRPEGSVSTLKIQRTERGDSAVYLCASSFSGVAGGSSYNEQFFGPGTRLTVL.

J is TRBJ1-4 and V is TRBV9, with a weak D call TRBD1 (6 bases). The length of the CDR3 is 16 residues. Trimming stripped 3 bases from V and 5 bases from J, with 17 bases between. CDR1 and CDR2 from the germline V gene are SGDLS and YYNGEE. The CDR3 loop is CASSGTANPLNEKLFF. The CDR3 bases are TGTGCCAGCAGCGGGACAGCAAATCCTCTAAATGAAAAACTGTTTTTT.

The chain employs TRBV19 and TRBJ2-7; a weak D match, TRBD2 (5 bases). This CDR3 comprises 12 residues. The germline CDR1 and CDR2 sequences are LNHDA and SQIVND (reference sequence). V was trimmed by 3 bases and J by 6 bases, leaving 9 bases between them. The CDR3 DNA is TGTGCCAGTAGTATTGGCCGGGGCGAGCAGTACTTC. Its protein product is CASSIGRGEQYF.

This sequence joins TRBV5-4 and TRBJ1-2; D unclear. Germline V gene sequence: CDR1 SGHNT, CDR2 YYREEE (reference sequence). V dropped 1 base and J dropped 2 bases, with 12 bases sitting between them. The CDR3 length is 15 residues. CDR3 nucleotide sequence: TGTGCCAGCAGCTTGTTTCCTGCAGCAAACTATGGCTACACCTTC. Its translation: CASSLFPAANYGYTF.

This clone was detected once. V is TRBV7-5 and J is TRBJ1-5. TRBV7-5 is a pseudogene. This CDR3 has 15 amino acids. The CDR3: CVRSLERGDNQPQHF. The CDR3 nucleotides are TGTGTCAGAAGCTTAGAGCGCGGGGACAATCAGCCCCAGCATTTT.